The rows below give T cell receptor beta chains drawn from one sample of a study of CD8 T cells in Susac syndrome. TCRdb re-analysed the immunoSEQ multiplex PCR reads in MiXCR, keeping a single row per CDR3 protein. The top ten clones hold approximately 0.097% of a sample with nearly 200,000 distinct CDR3 sequences, 90% to 95% of them seen once. Sequences were obtained from CD4+ T cells from PBMCs. The receptors shown here come from a human donor with multiple sclerosis. Both conserved end residues are part of each CDR3. The D gene is left open where the match is weak.

V	J	D	DNA	CDR3
TRBV29-1	TRBJ1-3	TRBD1	TGCAGCGTCCCGACAGGGGAAGGAAACACCATATATTTT	CSVPTGEGNTIYF
TRBV11-1	TRBJ2-2	-	TGTGCCAGCAGCTTTGGTCAGAACACCGGGGAGCTGTTTTTT	CASSFGQNTGELFF
TRBV18	TRBJ2-7	TRBD2	TGTGCCAGCTCACCTTCTAGCGGGGAGTACGAGCAGTACTTC	CASSPSSGEYEQYF
TRBV4-2	TRBJ2-7	-	TGTGCCAGCAGCCTCTCGAGAGAAACAGCATCCTACGAGCAGTACTTC	CASSLSRETASYEQYF
TRBV11-2	TRBJ2-1	-	TGTGCCAGCAGCTCGCGGACCTACAATGAGCAGTTCTTC	CASSSRTYNEQFF
TRBV20-1	TRBJ1-1	-	TGCAGTGCTAGTGTGGGACATGAAGCTTTCTTT	CSASVGHEAFF
TRBV7-7	TRBJ2-3	-	TGTGCCAGCAGCCCAAGGACAGACTGGGCGGATACGCAGTATTTT	CASSPRTDWADTQYF
TRBV5-1	TRBJ2-5	TRBD1	TGCGCCAGCAGCCTCGGACAGGGAGTTTTGCAAGAGACCCAGTACTTC	CASSLGQGVLQETQYF
TRBV7-2	TRBJ2-7	-	TGTGCCAGCAACACAAATCGGGGGTTAGCCAAAGTCTTC	CASNTNRGLAKVF
TRBV7-9	TRBJ1-2	-	TGTGCCAGCAGCTTCGAGGTTAACTATGGCTACACCTTC	CASSFEVNYGYTF